The clone carrying this T cell receptor (beta chain) was observed a handful of times. Antigen unknown. This record comes from a study of beta chain features in type 1 diabetes. TCRB transcripts that were expressed got sequenced, as all of the isolated RNA had been reverse transcribed. Assay used: immunoSEQ multiplex PCR; TCRdb lists only in-frame clones, some missing. This sample has about 410,000 clones, with more than 11% found just once. A sort by CD45RO/CCR7/CD25/CD127/CD95/CD27 yielded CD4+ naive, central memory, regulatory and stem cell-like memory cells. Study-level points and caveats: For type 1 diabetes patients, VDJ junctions showed fewer insertions and more deletions. TCRB CDR3s from Type 1 diabetes patients were moderately but significantly shorter in all four CD4+ subsets.

Germline V gene sequence: CDR1 KGHSH, CDR2 LQKENI. The CDR3 has 17 amino acids. V was pared by 3 bases and J by 0 bases, with 15 bases between. The receptor comes from a man under 40 in good health. This chain uses TRBV18 with TRBJ2-1; unclear D gene. The sample comprised naive CD4+ T cells from blood. DNA for the CDR3: TGTGCCAGCTCACCGCGCGTTACCCGAGTCTCCTACAATGAGCAGTTCTTC. Translating gives CASSPRVTRVSYNEQFF.